This TCR beta chain was documented in a study of tumour-infiltrating T cells in Burkitt lymphoma. This clone was counted a few times. Sequencing was performed with immunoSEQ multiplex PCR; in TCRdb, only in-frame clones are kept and a portion is missing. In the table there are 5,600 or so clones, approximately 16% of which are singletons. V was pared by 2 bases and J by 1 base, with 6 bases of the junction left unmatched. CDR3 length: 15 residues. CDR1 is GTSNPN, CDR2 SVGIG, per germline (reference sequence). The sequencing input was tumor tissue. The chain carries TRBV30 and TRBJ2-3; 7 positions match TRBD2. This sequence was found in a human donor with diffuse large B-cell lymphoma. The CDR3 DNA reads as TGTGCCTGGAGTTGGTCTAGCGGTCGCACAGATACGCAGTATTTT. This encodes CAWSWSSGRTDTQYF.